This T cell receptor (beta chain) was identified during a study of T-cell reconstitution after alpha-beta-depleted transplantation in children. Study-wide results and limits: Reportedly, alpha-beta T cells present about two months post-transplant originated from several hundred expanded clones of graft origin. T-cell numbers and diversity, one year after transplant, stemmed largely from T cells that were newly produced. High day-60 TCRbeta diversity in some patients came from surviving recipient T cells and thymic progenitors.

The CDR3 consists of 14 residues. Germline CDR1 is ENHRY and CDR2 is SYGVKD. The V end lost 4 bases, the J end lost 4 bases, and 10 bases lay between the germline ends. Unique molecular identifiers tagged the TCRbeta library. TCRdb re-called the PCR reads through MiXCR, storing one row per CDR3 protein. The sample contains a few hundred thousand distinct CDR3 sequences, about 24% of which appear only once. This clonotype appeared a few times. The antigen is not known. The sample was PBMCs, mostly from graft donor cells, taken 360 days after TCRalphabeta/CD19-depleted stem cell transplant. This receptor was identified in a female patient aged 2-10 years who had a stem cell transplant for congenital amegakaryocytic thrombocytopenia, so the T cells may come from the graft donor. J is TRBJ2-2 and V is TRBV10-3; the D gene is possibly TRBD1 (6 bases). CDR3 DNA sequence: TGTGCCATCAGTGCGGGACACAGCACCGGGGAGCTGTTTTTT. It is translated as CAISAGHSTGELFF.